Given below is one TCR beta chain in context. This entry belongs to a study of blood T cell repertoires in COVID-19. CDR3 length: 15 residues. From germline, CDR1 is LGHNA and CDR2 YSLEER. V was clipped by 0 bases and J by 3 bases; unmatched bases: 4. Per the study methods: Cell counts per sample came from amplifying reference gene primers. Clones were sequenced by immunoSEQ multiplex PCR, and TCRdb holds only the in-frame ones, with some missing. V and J calls and clone size follow that table, whereas D and trimming were derived from the DNA. Altogether 90,000 or so clones are present, approximately 70% being singletons, with the ten largest covering around 23%.

The origin of this receptor is a woman aged 60-75 years in a cohort sampled during active or convalescent COVID-19. The source material was peripheral blood. The J gene is TRBJ1-2, the V gene TRBV4-3, with 7 bases identical to TRBD1. The CDR3 bases are TGCGCCAGCAGCCAAGATTGGGGGACAGACTATGGCTACACCTTC. This codes for CASSQDWGTDYGYTF.